This TCR beta chain came from a study of blood T cell repertoires in COVID-19. Study context: Donors in the United States, Italy and Spain gave samples during acute or convalescent COVID-19.

The V gene lost 0 bases and the J gene lost 1 base, with 11 bases spanning the gap. This CDR3 is built from 16 residues. Germline V lookup: CDR1 LGHNA, CDR2 YSLEER. As handled by the study authors: The authors estimated nucleated cell counts from reference gene primer amplification. Only in-frame clones appear in the TCRdb table, and some are missing; sequencing was by immunoSEQ multiplex PCR. V and J calls and clone size are those listed in that table; D and trimming were worked out from the DNA. The sample yields under 400,000 clones, around 87% seen once. The V gene is TRBV4-3, the J gene TRBJ2-3, with a tentative D call TRBD1 (6 bases). The source is a woman aged 30 to 39 with COVID-19, enrolled during active disease. Sequencing was carried out using peripheral blood. DNA of the CDR3: TGCGCCAGCAGCCAAGATGGTTCAGGGGGCACAGATACGCAGTATTTT. Protein sequence: CASSQDGSGGTDTQYF.